This TCR beta chain was sequenced during a study of T cell responses to AZD1222 COVID-19 vaccine. The data were produced by immunoSEQ multiplex PCR, yet TCRdb's version contains in-frame clones alone and is incomplete. Here the sample spans 120,000 or so clones, around 89% being singletons. The sample holds a few counts of this clone. CDR1 is SGHRS, CDR2 YFSETQ, per germline. V was clipped by 1 base and J by 8 bases; unmatched bases: 7. The CDR3 is 14 residues long. The sequence came from an adult who received the AZD1222 COVID-19 vaccine. The V call is TRBV5-1, the J call TRBJ1-2; TRBD1 agrees at 8 bases. The sequences come from peripheral blood, collected 28 days after the second AZD1222 dose. This CDR3 reads CASSLQGAPQGYTF. Here the CDR3 DNA reads TGCGCCAGCAGCTTGCAGGGGGCGCCGCAAGGCTACACCTTC.